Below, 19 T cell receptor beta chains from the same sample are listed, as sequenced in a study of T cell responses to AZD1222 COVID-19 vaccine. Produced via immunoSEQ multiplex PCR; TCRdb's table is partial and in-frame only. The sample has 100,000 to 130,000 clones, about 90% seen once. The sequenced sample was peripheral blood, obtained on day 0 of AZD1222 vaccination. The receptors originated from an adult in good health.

This CDR3 is CASSLGPNQPQHF. The CDR3 DNA follows: TGTGCCAGCAGCTTAGGACCCAATCAGCCCCAGCATTTT. This chain joins TRBV7-3 and TRBJ1-5; D is undetermined. Deletions cut 2 bases from V and 3 bases from J, with 5 bases between. CDR1 SGHTA and CDR2 FQGTGA come from the germline V gene. This CDR3 region has 13 residues. The complete variable domain, with remaining parts taken from reference TRBV7-3 and TRBJ1-5, reads GAGVSQTPSNKVTEKGKYVELRCDPISGHTALYWYRQSLGQGPEFLIYFQGTGAADDSGLPNDRFFAVRPEGSVSTLKIQRTERGDSAVYLCASSLGPNQPQHFGDGTRLSIL.

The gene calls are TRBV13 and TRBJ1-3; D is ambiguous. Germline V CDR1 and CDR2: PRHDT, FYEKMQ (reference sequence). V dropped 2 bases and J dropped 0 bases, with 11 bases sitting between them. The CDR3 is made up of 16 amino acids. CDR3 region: CASSLRGSISGNTIYF. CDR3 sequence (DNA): TGTGCCAGCAGCTTAAGAGGCAGCATCTCTGGAAACACCATATATTTT.

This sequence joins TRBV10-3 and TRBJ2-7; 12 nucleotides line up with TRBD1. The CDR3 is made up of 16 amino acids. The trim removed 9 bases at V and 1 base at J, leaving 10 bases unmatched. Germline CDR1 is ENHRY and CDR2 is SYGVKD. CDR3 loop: CAIAGTGGGGSYEQYF. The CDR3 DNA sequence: TGTGCCATTGCCGGGACAGGGGGCGGCGGATCCTACGAGCAGTACTTC.

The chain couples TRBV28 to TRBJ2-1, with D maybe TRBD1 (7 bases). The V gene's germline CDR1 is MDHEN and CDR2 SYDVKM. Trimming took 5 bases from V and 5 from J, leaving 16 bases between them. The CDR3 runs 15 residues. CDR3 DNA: TGTGCCAGCAGTCCAGGGGGGACGGAAAACAATGAGCAGTTCTTC. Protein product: CASSPGGTENNEQFF.

CDR3 bases: TGTGCCAGCGGGCGGGACAGGGTCTACGAGCAGTACTTC. It specifies CASGRDRVYEQYF. The V gene is TRBV2, the J gene TRBJ2-7; 9 bases map to TRBD1. After removal of 8 bases from V and 3 bases from J, the junction contained 5 bases not matched to a gene. CDR3 length equals 13 residues. The germline gives CDR1 SNHLY, CDR2 FYNNEI.

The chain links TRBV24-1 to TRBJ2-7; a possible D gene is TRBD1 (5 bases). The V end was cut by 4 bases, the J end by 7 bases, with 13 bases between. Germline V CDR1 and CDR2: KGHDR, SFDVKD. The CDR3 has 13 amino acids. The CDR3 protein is CATSDHRTGEQYF. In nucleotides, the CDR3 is TGTGCCACCAGTGACCACAGGACGGGTGAGCAGTACTTC.

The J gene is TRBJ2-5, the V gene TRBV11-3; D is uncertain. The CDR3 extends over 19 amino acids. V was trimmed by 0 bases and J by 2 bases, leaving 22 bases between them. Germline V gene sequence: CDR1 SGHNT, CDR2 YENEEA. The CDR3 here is CASSLEAQARTLIQETQYF. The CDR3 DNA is TGTGCCAGCAGCTTAGAGGCTCAGGCTCGGACCCTTATACAAGAGACCCAGTACTTC.

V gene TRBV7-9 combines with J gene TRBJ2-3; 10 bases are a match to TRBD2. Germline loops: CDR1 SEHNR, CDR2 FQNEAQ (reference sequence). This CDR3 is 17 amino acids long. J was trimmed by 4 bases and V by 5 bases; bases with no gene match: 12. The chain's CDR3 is CASSPWTSGRAADTQYF. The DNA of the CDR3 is TGTGCCAGCAGCCCATGGACTAGCGGCCGAGCCGCAGATACGCAGTATTTT. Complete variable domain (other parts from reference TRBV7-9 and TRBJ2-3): DTGVSQNPRHKITKRGQNVTFRCDPISEHNRLYWYRQTLGQGPEFLTYFQNEAQLEKSRLLSDRFSAERPKGSFSTLEIQRTEQGDSAMYLCASSPWTSGRAADTQYFGPGTRLTVL.

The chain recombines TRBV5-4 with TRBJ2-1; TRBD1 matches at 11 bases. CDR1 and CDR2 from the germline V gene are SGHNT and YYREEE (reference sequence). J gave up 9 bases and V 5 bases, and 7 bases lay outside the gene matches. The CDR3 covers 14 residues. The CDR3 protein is CASRRPGTGGEQFF. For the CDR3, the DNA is TGTGCCAGCAGACGACCCGGGACAGGGGGTGAGCAGTTCTTC.

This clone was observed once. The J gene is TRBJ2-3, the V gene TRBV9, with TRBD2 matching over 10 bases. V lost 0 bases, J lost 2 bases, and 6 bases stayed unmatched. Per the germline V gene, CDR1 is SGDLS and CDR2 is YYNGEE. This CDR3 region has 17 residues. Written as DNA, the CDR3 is TGTGCCAGCAGCGTAGCGCTAGCGGGGGCCAACACAGATACGCAGTATTTT. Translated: CASSVALAGANTDTQYF.

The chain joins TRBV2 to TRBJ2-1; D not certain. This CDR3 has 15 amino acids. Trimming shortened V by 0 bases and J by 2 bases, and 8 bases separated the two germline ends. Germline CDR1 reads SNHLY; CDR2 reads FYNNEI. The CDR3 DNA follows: TGTGCCAGCAGTGAAGCATGGCTAGCCTACAATGAGCAGTTCTTC. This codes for CASSEAWLAYNEQFF.

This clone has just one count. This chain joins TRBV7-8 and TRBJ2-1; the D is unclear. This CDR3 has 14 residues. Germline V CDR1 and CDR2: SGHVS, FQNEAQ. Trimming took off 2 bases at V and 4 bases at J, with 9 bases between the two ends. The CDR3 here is CASSLILEYNEQFF. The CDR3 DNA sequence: TGTGCCAGCAGCTTAATCCTAGAATACAATGAGCAGTTCTTC.

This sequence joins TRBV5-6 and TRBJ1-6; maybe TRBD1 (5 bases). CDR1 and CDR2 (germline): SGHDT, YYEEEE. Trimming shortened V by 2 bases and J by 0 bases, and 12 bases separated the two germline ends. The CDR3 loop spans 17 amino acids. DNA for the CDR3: TGTGCCAGCAGCTTCCAGGGAGGGAGCTCCTATAATTCACCCCTCCACTTT. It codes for CASSFQGGSSYNSPLHF. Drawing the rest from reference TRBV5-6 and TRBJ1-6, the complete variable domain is DAGVTQSPTHLIKTRGQQVTLRCSPKSGHDTVSWYQQALGQGPQFIFQYYEEEERQRGNFPDRFSGHQFPNYSSELNVNALLLGDSALYLCASSFQGGSSYNSPLHFGNGTRLTVT.

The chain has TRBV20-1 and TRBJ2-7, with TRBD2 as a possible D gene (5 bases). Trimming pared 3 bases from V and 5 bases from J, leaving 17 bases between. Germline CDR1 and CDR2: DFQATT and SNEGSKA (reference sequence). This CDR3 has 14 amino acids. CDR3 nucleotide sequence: TGCAGTGCTAGTGCGGGCGTAGCTATCAACGAGCAGTACTTC. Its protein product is CSASAGVAINEQYF.

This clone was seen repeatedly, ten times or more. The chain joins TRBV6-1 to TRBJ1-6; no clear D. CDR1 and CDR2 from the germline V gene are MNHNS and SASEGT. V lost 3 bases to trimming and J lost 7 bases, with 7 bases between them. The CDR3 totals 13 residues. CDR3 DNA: TGTGCCAGCAGTGAGTCGGGAAATTCACCCCTCCACTTT. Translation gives CASSESGNSPLHF.

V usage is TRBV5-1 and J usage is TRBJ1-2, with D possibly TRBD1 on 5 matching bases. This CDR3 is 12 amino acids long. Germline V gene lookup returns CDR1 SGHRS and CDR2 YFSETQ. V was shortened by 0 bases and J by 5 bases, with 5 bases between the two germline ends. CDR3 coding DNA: TGCGCCAGCAGCTTGGGGGGGTATGGCTACACCTTC. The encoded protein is CASSLGGYGYTF.

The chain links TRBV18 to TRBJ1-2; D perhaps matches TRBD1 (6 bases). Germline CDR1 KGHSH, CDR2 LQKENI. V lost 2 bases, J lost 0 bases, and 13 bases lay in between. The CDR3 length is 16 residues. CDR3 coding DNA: TGTGCCAGCTCACCATCGTCGACAGGTACTAACTATGGCTACACCTTC. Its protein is CASSPSSTGTNYGYTF.

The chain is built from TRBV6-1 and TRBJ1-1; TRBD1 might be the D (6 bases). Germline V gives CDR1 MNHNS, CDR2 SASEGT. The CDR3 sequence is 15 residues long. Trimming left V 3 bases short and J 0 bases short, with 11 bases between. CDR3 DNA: TGTGCCAGCAGTGACAGGACAGCCTTGAACACTGAAGCTTTCTTT. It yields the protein CASSDRTALNTEAFF.

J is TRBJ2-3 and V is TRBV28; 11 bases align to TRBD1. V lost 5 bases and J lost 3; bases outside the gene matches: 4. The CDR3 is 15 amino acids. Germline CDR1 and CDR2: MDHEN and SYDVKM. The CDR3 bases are TGTGCCAGCAGTCCCCGGGACAGGGGGACAGATACGCAGTATTTT. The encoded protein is CASSPRDRGTDTQYF.